This TCR beta chain was observed in a study of naive and memory T cell subsets. Germline V gives CDR1 SGHAT, CDR2 FQNNGV. The CDR3 covers 14 residues. Two oligonucleotides, mixed equimolar, formed the beta constant-region primer covering TRBC1 and TRBC2. Nested alpha and beta constant-region primers with the SP2 primer drove four PCR rounds on ligated cDNA. Ligation attached a single-stranded oligonucleotide with a 12-nucleotide UMI and the SP2 primer to the cDNA 3' end. One entry per CDR3 protein, called by TCRdb with MiXCR from the UMI-ligation and nested PCR reads. Counted here are around 110,000 distinct CDR3 sequences, 36% occurring once; the ten biggest clones make up 0.8% to 1%. As concerns this clonotype: A junction end diverges from the germline sequence, so it may reflect a read error.

The sequenced sample was central memory CD4+ T cells from blood. This rearrangement joins TRBV11-2 to TRBJ2-1; TRBD2 is a possible D gene (5 bases). The source of this sequence is a human donor in good health. In DNA form, the CDR3 reads TGTACCAGCAGCTTTAAAGGACTCCGGGATGAGCAGTTCTTC. Translated, it gives CTSSFKGLRDEQFF.